The 20 T cell receptor beta chains below come from one sample, sequenced in a study of a mutant IDH1 vaccine in newly diagnosed glioma. Assay used: immunoSEQ multiplex PCR; TCRdb lists only in-frame clones, some missing. Among approximately 60,000 clones listed, about 90% were seen once. Time point: week 23, last vaccination. The study gave 300 ug of mutant IDH1 20-mer peptide per vaccine dose, with topical imiquimod. These receptors' targets are unknown. The material was PBMCs, obtained from a glioma patient whose treatment included an IDH1 peptide vaccine. The source is a man aged 35-49 years with glioma.

This chain uses TRBV4-1 with TRBJ2-2; 8 bases match TRBD2. Germline CDR1 is MGHRA and CDR2 is YSYEKL. The CDR3 is made up of 14 amino acids. Trimming cost V 8 bases and J 6 bases; bases outside gene matches: 8. The CDR3 here is CASGVAGSAGELFF. The CDR3, as DNA: TGCGCCAGCGGGGTAGCGGGATCGGCCGGGGAGCTGTTTTTT.

This rearrangement joins TRBV2 to TRBJ1-5; D ambiguous. V lost 1 base and J lost 0, with 7 bases in between. The V gene's germline CDR1 is SNHLY and CDR2 FYNNEI. The CDR3 has 15 residues. The CDR3 spells CASSEVGYSNQPQHF. Here the CDR3 DNA reads TGTGCCAGCAGTGAAGTGGGCTATAGCAATCAGCCCCAGCATTTT.

This clone was found a few times. The chain joins TRBV29-1 to TRBJ1-1; no firm D call. Germline CDR1 and CDR2: SQVTM and ANQGSEA. Deletions cut 4 bases from V and 4 bases from J, with 7 bases between. This CDR3 is built from 11 residues. The CDR3 DNA is TGCAGCGTTGCCAGATTCACTGAAGCTTTCTTT. Translation gives CSVARFTEAFF.

This chain connects TRBV5-1 to TRBJ2-5; D uncertain. Germline CDR1 is SGHRS and CDR2 is YFSETQ. Between the trimmed V and J ends, which lost 4 bases and 1 base, there was a span of 11 bases. The CDR3 is 14 residues long. The CDR3 region is CASSPTSTQETQYF. As DNA, the CDR3 is TGCGCCAGCAGCCCGACTTCCACCCAAGAGACCCAGTACTTC.

This chain links TRBV12-5 with TRBJ2-5, with 8 bases that match TRBD2. The CDR3 is 14 residues long. From germline, CDR1 is LGHNT and CDR2 FRNRAP. Trimming removed 6 bases from V and 5 bases from J; junction bases left unmatched: 8. The CDR3 DNA reads TGTGCTAGTGGCCCACGACTAGCGAAGGAGACCCAGTACTTC. This encodes CASGPRLAKETQYF.

This clone has a single count. The rearrangement uses TRBV7-9 and TRBJ2-7; 9 nucleotides match TRBD1. The CDR3 is made up of 14 amino acids. Germline V gene lookup returns CDR1 SEHNR and CDR2 FQNEAQ (reference sequence). V shed 5 bases, J shed 3 bases, and the junction held 5 bases outside the gene matches. CDR3 loop: CASSNPGQGYEQYF. The CDR3 coding sequence is TGTGCCAGCAGCAACCCGGGACAGGGCTACGAGCAGTACTTC.

The rearrangement joins TRBV27 to TRBJ2-1; 11 nucleotides align to TRBD2. This CDR3 has 15 residues. V lost 2 bases, J lost 6 bases, and 3 bases stayed unmatched. CDR1 MNHEY and CDR2 SMNVEV come from the germline V gene (reference sequence). CDR3 sequence: CASSLMGLAANEQFF. The CDR3, as DNA: TGTGCCAGCAGTTTAATGGGACTAGCGGCCAATGAGCAGTTCTTC.

The chain links TRBV7-9 to TRBJ2-7; D is uncertain. Trimming removed 4 bases from V and 2 bases from J, with 15 bases in between. CDR3 length: 15 amino acids. Germline lookup yields CDR1 SEHNR and CDR2 FQNEAQ (reference sequence). CDR3 residues: CASSYGLLRPYEQYF. CDR3 nucleotides: TGTGCCAGCAGCTATGGGCTATTACGTCCCTACGAGCAGTACTTC.

The chain combines TRBV5-1 with TRBJ2-7; D ambiguous. The CDR3 contains 10 residues. V was trimmed by 3 bases and J by 2 bases, leaving 0 bases between them. The germline V gene encodes CDR1 SGHRS and CDR2 YFSETQ. CDR3: CASSSYEQYF. The CDR3, as DNA: TGCGCCAGCAGCTCCTACGAGCAGTACTTC.

V is TRBV27 and J is TRBJ2-5, with D hard to call. This CDR3 contains 18 residues. The V end was cut by 5 bases, the J end by 2 bases, with 24 bases between. CDR1 and CDR2 (germline): MNHEY, SMNVEV (reference sequence). The CDR3 DNA reads TGTGCCAGCAGTACCGGTCTTCCCGGACCAGTCCGTCAAGAGACCCAGTACTTC. This sequence encodes CASSTGLPGPVRQETQYF.

The chain couples TRBV19 to TRBJ1-2, with D unresolved. Trimming took 7 bases from V and 6 from J, leaving 12 bases between them. CDR1 is LNHDA, CDR2 SQIVND, per germline (reference sequence). The CDR3 spans 12 residues. CDR3 nucleotides: TGTGCCAGTACCGACACGAAGGATGGCTACACCTTC. Translating gives CASTDTKDGYTF.

V gene TRBV14 combines with J gene TRBJ2-6; D not certain. The CDR3 covers 17 residues. Trimming pared 3 bases from V and 2 bases from J, leaving 14 bases between. Germline V gene sequence: CDR1 SGHDN, CDR2 FVKESK. The CDR3 here is CASSHPRADPGANVLTF. The CDR3 bases are TGTGCCAGCAGCCACCCTAGGGCGGATCCTGGGGCCAACGTCCTGACTTTC.

In its sample, this clone was seen once. The rearrangement links TRBV18 to TRBJ1-4; 9 nucleotides align to TRBD1. The CDR3 spans 17 residues. V lost 2 bases, J lost 6 bases, and 10 bases stayed unmatched. Germline CDR1 is KGHSH and CDR2 is LQKENI. In DNA, the CDR3 is TGTGCCAGCTCACCATCGCGGGACAGGGAGGATGATGAAAAACTGTTTTTT. Its translation: CASSPSRDREDDEKLFF.

The rearrangement uses TRBV19 and TRBJ2-2, with a weak D call TRBD2 (6 bases). In germline, CDR1 is LNHDA, CDR2 SQIVND (reference sequence). CDR3 length: 15 residues. V shed 5 bases and J shed 7 bases, with 17 bases lying between them. The CDR3 protein is CASSLLEGAVGELFF. CDR3 nucleotide sequence: TGTGCCAGTAGTCTCTTGGAGGGAGCGGTCGGGGAGCTGTTTTTT.

V gene TRBV10-3 combines with J gene TRBJ2-1, with TRBD2 matching over 13 bases. The trim removed 3 bases at V and 8 bases at J, leaving 4 bases unmatched. The germline gives CDR1 ENHRY, CDR2 SYGVKD. This CDR3 comprises 15 residues. This chain's CDR3 is CAISDRTSGSHEQFF. In nucleotides, the CDR3 is TGTGCCATCAGTGATCGGACTAGCGGGAGTCATGAGCAGTTCTTC.

The rearrangement joins TRBV19 to TRBJ2-4; D uncertain. Germline V CDR1 and CDR2: LNHDA, SQIVND (reference sequence). V lost 1 base, J lost 4 bases, and 8 bases lay in between. The CDR3 is 14 residues long. The CDR3 sequence is CASSIGRQKNIQYF. The CDR3 DNA sequence: TGTGCCAGTAGTATAGGCCGCCAGAAAAACATTCAGTACTTC. The variable domain in full, with the rest retrieved from reference TRBV19 and TRBJ2-4, is DGGITQSPKYLFRKEGQNVTLSCEQNLNHDAMYWYRQDPGQGLRLIYYSQIVNDFQKGDIAEGYSVSREKKESFPLTVTSAQKNPTAFYLCASSIGRQKNIQYFGAGTRLSVL.

This rearrangement joins TRBV4-2 to TRBJ1-5; D is unresolved. Germline V CDR1 and CDR2: LGHNA, YNFKEQ. Deletions cut 0 bases from V and 0 bases from J, with 6 bases between. The CDR3 spans 15 residues. CDR3 coding DNA: TGTGCCAGCAGCCAAGAGGGAATTAGCAATCAGCCCCAGCATTTT. Protein: CASSQEGISNQPQHF.

This chain links TRBV2 with TRBJ2-7; TRBD1 matches 8 bases. The CDR3 is 14 amino acids. Unmatched junction bases numbered 8, after V lost 4 bases and J lost 6 bases. Germline lookup yields CDR1 SNHLY and CDR2 FYNNEI. The CDR3: CASSVGQGAREQYF. The CDR3, as DNA: TGTGCCAGCAGTGTCGGGCAGGGGGCGCGCGAGCAGTACTTC.

This chain connects TRBV6-4 to TRBJ1-4, with 7 bases that match TRBD1. Per germline, CDR1 MRHNA and CDR2 SNTAGT. The CDR3 has 15 residues. The V gene end was trimmed by 3 bases and the J gene end by 5 bases; junction bases not matched to a gene: 6. This chain's CDR3 is CASSEKDRRNEKLFF. The CDR3, as DNA: TGTGCCAGCAGTGAAAAGGACAGGAGGAATGAAAAACTGTTTTTT.

The chain carries TRBV5-8 and TRBJ1-5; D gene unclear. Germline CDR1 and CDR2: SGHTS and YDEGEE. This CDR3 has 15 residues. V shed 3 bases and J shed 4 bases, with 14 bases lying between them. Here the CDR3 reads CASSSPGRANQPQHF. The DNA for the CDR3 is TGTGCCAGCAGCTCGCCCGGGCGGGCGAATCAGCCCCAGCATTTT.